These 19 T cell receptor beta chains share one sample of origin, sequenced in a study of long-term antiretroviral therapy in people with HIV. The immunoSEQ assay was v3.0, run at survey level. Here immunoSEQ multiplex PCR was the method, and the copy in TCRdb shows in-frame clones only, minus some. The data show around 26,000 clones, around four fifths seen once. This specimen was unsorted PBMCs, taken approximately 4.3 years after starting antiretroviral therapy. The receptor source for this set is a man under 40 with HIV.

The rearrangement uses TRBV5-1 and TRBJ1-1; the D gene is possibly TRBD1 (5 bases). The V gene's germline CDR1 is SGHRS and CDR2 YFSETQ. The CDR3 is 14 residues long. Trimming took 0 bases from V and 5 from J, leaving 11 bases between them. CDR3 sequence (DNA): TGCGCCAGCAGCTTGGGAGGGGAGGGGACTGAAGCTTTCTTT. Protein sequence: CASSLGGEGTEAFF. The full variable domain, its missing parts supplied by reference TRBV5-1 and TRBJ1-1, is KAGVTQTPRYLIKTRGQQVTLSCSPISGHRSVSWYQQTPGQGLQFLFEYFSETQRNKGNFPGRFSGRQFSNSRSEMNVSTLELGDSALYLCASSLGGEGTEAFFGQGTRLTVV.

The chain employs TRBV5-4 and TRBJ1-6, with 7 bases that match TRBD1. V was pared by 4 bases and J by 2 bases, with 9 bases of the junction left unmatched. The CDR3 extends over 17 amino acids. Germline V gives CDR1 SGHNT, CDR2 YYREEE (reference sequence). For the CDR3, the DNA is TGTGCCAGCAGCCGTGGGCCCGGGACAGCCTATAATTCACCCCTCCACTTT. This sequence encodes CASSRGPGTAYNSPLHF.

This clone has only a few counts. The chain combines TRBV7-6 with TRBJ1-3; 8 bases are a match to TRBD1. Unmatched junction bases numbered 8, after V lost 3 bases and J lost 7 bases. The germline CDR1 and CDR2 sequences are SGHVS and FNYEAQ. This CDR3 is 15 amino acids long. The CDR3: CASSFQTGAVNTIYF. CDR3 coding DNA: TGTGCCAGCAGCTTTCAGACAGGGGCAGTCAACACCATATATTTT.

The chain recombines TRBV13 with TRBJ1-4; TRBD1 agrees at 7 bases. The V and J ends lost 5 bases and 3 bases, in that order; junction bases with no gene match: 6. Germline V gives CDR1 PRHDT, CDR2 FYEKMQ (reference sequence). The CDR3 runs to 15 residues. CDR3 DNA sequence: TGTGCCAGCAGCCAGACAGGGTTGTCTAATGAAAAACTGTTTTTT. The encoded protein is CASSQTGLSNEKLFF.

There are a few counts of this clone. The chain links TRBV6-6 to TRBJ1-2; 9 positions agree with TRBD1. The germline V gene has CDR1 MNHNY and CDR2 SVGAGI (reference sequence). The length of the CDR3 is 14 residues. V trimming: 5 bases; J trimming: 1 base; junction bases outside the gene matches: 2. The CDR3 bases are TGTGCCAGCAGTCCGGGACAGGGTAACTATGGCTACACCTTC. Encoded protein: CASSPGQGNYGYTF.

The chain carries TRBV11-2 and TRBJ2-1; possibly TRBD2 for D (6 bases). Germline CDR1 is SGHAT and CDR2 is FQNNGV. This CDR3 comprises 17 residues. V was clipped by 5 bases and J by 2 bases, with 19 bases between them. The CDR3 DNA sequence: TGTGCCAGCAGCGTCGGAGGGACCAGCTTCACCTACAATGAGCAGTTCTTC. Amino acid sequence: CASSVGGTSFTYNEQFF.

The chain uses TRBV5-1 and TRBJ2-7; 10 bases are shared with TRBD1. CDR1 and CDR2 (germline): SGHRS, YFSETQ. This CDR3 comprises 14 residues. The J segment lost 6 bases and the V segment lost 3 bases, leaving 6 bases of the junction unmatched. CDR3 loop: CASSWGQGFGEQYF. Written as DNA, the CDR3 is TGCGCCAGCAGCTGGGGACAGGGGTTTGGCGAGCAGTACTTC.

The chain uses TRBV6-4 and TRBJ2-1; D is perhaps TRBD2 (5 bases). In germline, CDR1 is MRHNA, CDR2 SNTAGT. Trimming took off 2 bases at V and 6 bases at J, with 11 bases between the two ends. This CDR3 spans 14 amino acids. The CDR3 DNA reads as TGTGCCAGCAGTGACGGTATGGCGGGCAATGAGCAGTTCTTC. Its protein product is CASSDGMAGNEQFF.

CDR3 coding DNA: TGTGCCAGTAGTCCCACCCGGGACACTGAAGCTTTCTTT. Its translation is CASSPTRDTEAFF. The V call is TRBV19, the J call TRBJ1-1; D not resolved. Germline CDR1 reads LNHDA; CDR2 reads SQIVND (reference sequence). The V end was cut by 5 bases, the J end by 3 bases, with 10 bases between. The CDR3 has 13 residues.

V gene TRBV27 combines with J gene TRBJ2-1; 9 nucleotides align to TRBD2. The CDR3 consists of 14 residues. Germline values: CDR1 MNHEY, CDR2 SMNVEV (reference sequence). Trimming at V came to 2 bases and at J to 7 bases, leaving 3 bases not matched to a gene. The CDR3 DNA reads TGTGCCAGCAGTTTAAGGCGGGAGGGGAATGAGCAGTTCTTC. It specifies CASSLRREGNEQFF.

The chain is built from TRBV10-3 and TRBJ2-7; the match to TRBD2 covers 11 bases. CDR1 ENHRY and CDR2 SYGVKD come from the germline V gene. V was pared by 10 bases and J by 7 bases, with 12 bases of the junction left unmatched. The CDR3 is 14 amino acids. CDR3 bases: TGTGCCACCTTAGCGGGAGGGCCAAGGGGAGAGCAGTACTTC. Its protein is CATLAGGPRGEQYF.

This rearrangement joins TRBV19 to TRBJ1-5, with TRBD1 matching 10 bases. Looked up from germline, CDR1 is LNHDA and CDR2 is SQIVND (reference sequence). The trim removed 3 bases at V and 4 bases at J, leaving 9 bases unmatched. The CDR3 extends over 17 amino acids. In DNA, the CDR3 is TGTGCCAGTAGTATTAGGGACAGGGGTTATAGGAATCAGCCCCAGCATTTT. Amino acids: CASSIRDRGYRNQPQHF.

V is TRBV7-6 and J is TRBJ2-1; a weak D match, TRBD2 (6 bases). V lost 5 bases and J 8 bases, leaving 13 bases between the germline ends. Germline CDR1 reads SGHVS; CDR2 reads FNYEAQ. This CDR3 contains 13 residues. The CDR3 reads CASSEGTSDEQFF. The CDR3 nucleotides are TGTGCCAGCAGCGAAGGGACTTCGGATGAGCAGTTCTTC.

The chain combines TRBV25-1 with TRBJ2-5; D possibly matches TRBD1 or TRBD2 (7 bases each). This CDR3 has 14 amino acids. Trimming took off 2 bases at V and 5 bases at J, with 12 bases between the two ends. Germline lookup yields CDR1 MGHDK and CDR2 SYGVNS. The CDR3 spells CASSEQGGRETQYF. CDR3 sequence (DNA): TGTGCCAGCAGTGAACAGGGGGGGCGGGAGACCCAGTACTTC.

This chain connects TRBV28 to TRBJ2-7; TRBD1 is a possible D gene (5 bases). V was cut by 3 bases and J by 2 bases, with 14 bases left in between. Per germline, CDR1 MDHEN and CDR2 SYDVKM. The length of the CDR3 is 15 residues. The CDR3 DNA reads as TGTGCCAGCAGTTTCTCCTACAACAGGCCCTACGAGCAGTACTTC. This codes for CASSFSYNRPYEQYF.

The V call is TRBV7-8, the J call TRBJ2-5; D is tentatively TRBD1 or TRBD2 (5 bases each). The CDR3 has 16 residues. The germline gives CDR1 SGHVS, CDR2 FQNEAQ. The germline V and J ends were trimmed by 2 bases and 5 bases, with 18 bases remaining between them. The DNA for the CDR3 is TGTGCCAGCAGCTTAAGCTTAAACCCCTGGGGGGAGACCCAGTACTTC. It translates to CASSLSLNPWGETQYF.

CDR3 in DNA: TGTGCCAGCAGCATTGGGGGTGTCGATACGCAGTATTTT. As protein: CASSIGGVDTQYF. The chain uses TRBV7-9 and TRBJ2-3; D is possibly TRBD1 or TRBD2 (5 bases each). Trimming took 5 bases from V and 6 from J, leaving 12 bases between them. The CDR3 spans 13 residues. Germline CDR1 SEHNR, CDR2 FQNEAQ (reference sequence).

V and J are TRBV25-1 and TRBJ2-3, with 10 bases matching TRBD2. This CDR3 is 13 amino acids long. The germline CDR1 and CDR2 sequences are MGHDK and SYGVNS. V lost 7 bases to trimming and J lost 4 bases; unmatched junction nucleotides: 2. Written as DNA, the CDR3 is TGTGCCAGCACTAGCGGGAGTCCAGATACGCAGTATTTT. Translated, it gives CASTSGSPDTQYF.

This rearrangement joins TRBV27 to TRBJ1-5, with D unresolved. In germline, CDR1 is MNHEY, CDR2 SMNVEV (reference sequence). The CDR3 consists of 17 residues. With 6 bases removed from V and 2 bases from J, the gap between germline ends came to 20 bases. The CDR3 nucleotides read TGTGCCAGCAGCCCAGATCCTCGTTACCAGCGCAATCAGCCCCAGCATTTT. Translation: CASSPDPRYQRNQPQHF.